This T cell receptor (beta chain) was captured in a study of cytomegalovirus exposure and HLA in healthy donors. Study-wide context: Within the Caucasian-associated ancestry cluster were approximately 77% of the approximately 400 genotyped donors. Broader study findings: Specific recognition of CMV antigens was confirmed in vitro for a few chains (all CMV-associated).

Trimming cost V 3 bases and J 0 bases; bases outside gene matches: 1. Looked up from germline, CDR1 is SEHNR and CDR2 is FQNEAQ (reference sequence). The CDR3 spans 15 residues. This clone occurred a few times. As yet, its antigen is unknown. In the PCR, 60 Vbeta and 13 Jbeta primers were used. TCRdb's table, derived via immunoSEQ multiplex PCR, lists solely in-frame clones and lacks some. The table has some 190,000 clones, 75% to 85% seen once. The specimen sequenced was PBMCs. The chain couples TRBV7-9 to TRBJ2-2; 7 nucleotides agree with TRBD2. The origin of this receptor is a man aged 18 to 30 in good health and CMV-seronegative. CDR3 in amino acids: CASSFLAANTGELFF. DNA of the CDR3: TGTGCCAGCAGCTTCCTAGCGGCGAACACCGGGGAGCTGTTTTTT.